The 25 T cell receptor beta chains reported below all come from one sample, sequenced in a study of blood T cell repertoires in COVID-19. The protocol was immunoSEQ multiplex PCR, while the TCRdb copy is restricted to in-frame clones and leaves out a portion. The sample has roughly 100,000 clones; roughly 90% are singletons. The sequencing input was peripheral blood. The source is a woman aged 55-69 years with acute or convalescent COVID-19.

The chain joins TRBV18 to TRBJ2-7, with D tentatively TRBD2 (5 bases). The germline V gene encodes CDR1 KGHSH and CDR2 LQKENI. The ends were cut back, 1 base at V and 0 bases at J, with 7 bases in the middle. The CDR3 runs 14 residues. DNA for the CDR3: TGTGCCAGCTCACCACAGGGAGCCTCCTACGAGCAGTACGTC. It is translated as CASSPQGASYEQYV.

The chain uses TRBV19 and TRBJ2-2; D gene unclear. This CDR3 contains 13 residues. Germline CDR1 is LNHDA and CDR2 is SQIVND (reference sequence). Trimming pared 1 base from V and 6 bases from J, leaving 6 bases between. CDR3 nucleotide sequence: TGTGCCAGTAGTATAGGAGTTCCCGGGGAGCTGTTTTTT. This translates into CASSIGVPGELFF.

This chain uses TRBV21-1 with TRBJ2-7; the D call of TRBD2 is as the table states it, not checked on the DNA. TRBV21-1 is annotated as a pseudogene. The CDR3 is 18 amino acids. The CDR3 DNA reads as TGTGCCAGCAGCAAAAGCCAGCTCAGTGGACTAGCGGGATCCGAGCAGTACGTC. Amino acid sequence: CASSKSQLSGLAGSEQYV.

This clone was seen a single time. CDR3 DNA sequence: TGTGCCAGCAGTTTATCAGCTTTATTCTCCTACAATGAGCAGTTCTTC. Encoded protein: CASSLSALFSYNEQFF. The chain has TRBV27 and TRBJ2-1; no clear D gene. Germline CDR1 is MNHEY and CDR2 is SMNVEV (reference sequence). This CDR3 has 16 amino acids. V lost 0 bases, J lost 0 bases, and 9 bases lay in between.

The chain carries TRBV15 and TRBJ1-1; 8 bases fit TRBD1. Germline CDR1 and CDR2: LNHNV and YYDKDF (reference sequence). Germline trimming cut 3 bases from V and 2 bases from J; bases unmatched to any gene: 5. There are 15 residues in the CDR3. The CDR3 DNA follows: TGTGCCACCAGCAGCCCCGGACAGGGAAACACTGAAGCTTTCTTT. Protein sequence: CATSSPGQGNTEAFF. The full variable domain, rest sourced from reference TRBV15 and TRBJ1-1, is DAMVIQNPRYQVTQFGKPVTLSCSQTLNHNVMYWYQQKSSQAPKLLFHYYDKDFNNEADTPDNFQSRRPNTSFCFLDIRSPGLGDTAMYLCATSSPGQGNTEAFFGQGTRLTVV.

The chain is built from TRBV5-1 and TRBJ2-7, with 9 bases aligning to TRBD1. CDR3 length: 15 residues. V shed 4 bases, J shed 2 bases, and the junction held 7 bases outside the gene matches. CDR1 and CDR2 from the germline V gene are SGHRS and YFSETQ. The DNA of the CDR3 is TGCGCCAGCAGCCCCGCCGGACAGGGGACCTACGAGCAGTACTTC. This codes for CASSPAGQGTYEQYF.

This sequence joins TRBV9 and TRBJ1-2; a weak D match, TRBD1 (5 bases). The CDR3 runs 16 residues. V lost 4 bases to trimming and J lost 7 bases, with 23 bases between them. Germline-derived CDR1 and CDR2 are SGDLS and YYNGEE. The CDR3 is CASSPSPGGVLGGYTF. In DNA form, the CDR3 reads TGTGCCAGCAGCCCCTCCCCCGGGGGGGTGCTGGGTGGCTACACCTTC. The entire variable domain, with the rest obtained from reference TRBV9 and TRBJ1-2, is as follows: DSGVTQTPKHLITATGQRVTLRCSPRSGDLSVYWYQQSLDQGLQFLIQYYNGEERAKGNILERFSAQQFPDLHSELNLSSLELGDSALYFCASSPSPGGVLGGYTFGSGTRLTVV.

The V and J genes are TRBV10-2 and TRBJ1-5, with D tentatively TRBD1 (5 bases). CDR1 and CDR2 from the germline V gene are WSHSY and SAAADI. V gave up 9 bases and J gave up 1 base, with 13 bases separating them. CDR3 length: 14 amino acids. The CDR3 reads CASGPPGSNQPQHF. The DNA of the CDR3 is TGCGCCAGTGGCCCCCCAGGGAGCAATCAGCCCCAGCATTTT.

The genes are TRBV18 and TRBJ2-7, with 11 bases identical to TRBD2. V gave up 6 bases and J gave up 5 bases; unmatched junction bases: 6. The CDR3 has 14 residues. CDR1 is KGHSH, CDR2 LQKENI, per germline. Here the CDR3 reads CASSGLAGMDEQYF. CDR3 DNA sequence: TGTGCCAGCTCCGGACTAGCGGGTATGGACGAGCAGTACTTC.

This CDR3 reads CASMGLSQPEGEAFF. CDR3 coding DNA: TGCGCCAGCATGGGCCTCTCACAACCGGAGGGTGAAGCTTTCTTT. The chain links TRBV5-1 to TRBJ1-1, with D unresolved. Germline V CDR1 and CDR2: SGHRS, YFSETQ. This CDR3 has 15 amino acids. Trimming pared 6 bases from V and 7 bases from J, leaving 22 bases between.

This clone has only a few counts. V is TRBV10-3 and J is TRBJ1-1; perhaps TRBD1 as D (5 bases). Trimming stripped 0 bases from V and 0 bases from J, with 14 bases between. CDR1 and CDR2 from the germline V gene are ENHRY and SYGVKD. The CDR3 has 17 amino acids. The CDR3 DNA reads TGTGCCATCAGTGAGTCGGGAGGAGGGGAGTTGAACACTGAAGCTTTCTTT. It yields the protein CAISESGGGELNTEAFF.

J is TRBJ1-6 and V is TRBV6-5; D gene ambiguous. V dropped 6 bases and J dropped 10 bases, with 10 bases sitting between them. The CDR3 has 12 residues. The V gene's germline CDR1 is MNHEY and CDR2 SVGAGI. The CDR3 loop is CASRIVESPLHF. The DNA of the CDR3 is TGTGCCAGCAGGATAGTTGAGTCACCCCTCCACTTT.

In the case of this clone: The junction departs from the called germline gene at one end, perhaps through a read error. The V and J genes are TRBV29-1 and TRBJ2-3; D remains ambiguous. The CDR3 is made up of 15 amino acids. CDR1 and CDR2 (germline): SQVTM, ANQGSEA. CDR3 residues: CSVEARFPSTDTQYF. CDR3 bases: TGCAGCGTGGAAGCTAGGTTTCCTAGCACAGATACGCAGTATTTT.

This clone came up a few times. The chain has TRBV6-6 and TRBJ1-4, with D possibly being TRBD1 (5 bases). The CDR3 contains 13 residues. Germline V CDR1 and CDR2: MNHNY, SVGAGI (reference sequence). V was cut by 6 bases and J by 6 bases, with 11 bases left in between. CDR3 residues: CASRQETDEKLFF. The CDR3 DNA reads as TGTGCCAGCAGACAAGAGACAGATGAAAAACTGTTTTTT.

The V and J genes are TRBV19 and TRBJ2-1, with a tentative D call TRBD2 (5 bases). The length of the CDR3 is 15 residues. The germline V gene has CDR1 LNHDA and CDR2 SQIVND (reference sequence). V was clipped by 6 bases and J by 7 bases, with 19 bases between them. The CDR3 DNA reads as TGTGCCAGTAGCCCGGGATCGATGGTGGGGAATGAGCAGTTCTTC. Translated, it gives CASSPGSMVGNEQFF.

The chain has TRBV29-1 and TRBJ2-3, with D possibly matching TRBD2 (6 bases). Trimming left V 7 bases short and J 4 bases short, with 15 bases between. Germline CDR1 is SQVTM and CDR2 is ANQGSEA. This CDR3 is 13 amino acids long. Written as DNA, the CDR3 is TGCAGCGGACGACTTGGAGGGGCAGATACGCAGTATTTT. This translates into CSGRLGGADTQYF.

The chain recombines TRBV6-5 with TRBJ2-5; 7 bases align to TRBD1. Germline lookup yields CDR1 MNHEY and CDR2 SVGAGI. The V segment lost 5 bases and the J segment 1 base; nucleotides outside the gene matches: 7. There are 15 residues in the CDR3. CDR3 nucleotides: TGTGCCAGCAGTAGCCTAGGACAGGCCCAAGAGACCCAGTACTTC. Translation gives CASSSLGQAQETQYF.

The chain is built from TRBV7-8 and TRBJ1-1; D remains ambiguous. Trimming cost V 4 bases and J 5 bases, with 17 bases left between them. CDR3 length: 15 residues. CDR1 SGHVS and CDR2 FQNEAQ come from the germline V gene. The CDR3 DNA follows: TGTGCCAGCAGCTACTCCATAATCCCTGAAACTGAAGCTTTCTTT. It yields the protein CASSYSIIPETEAFF. The variable domain in full, completed from reference TRBV7-8 and TRBJ1-1, reads GAGVSQSPRYKVAKRGQDVALRCDPISGHVSLFWYQQALGQGPEFLTYFQNEAQLDKSGLPSDRFFAERPEGSVSTLKIQRTQQEDSAVYLCASSYSIIPETEAFFGQGTRLTVV.

V gene TRBV5-1 combines with J gene TRBJ2-7; TRBD2 matches 7 bases. V dropped 2 bases and J dropped 1; count of bases not matched to a gene: 3. The CDR3 has 14 residues. Per the germline V gene, CDR1 is SGHRS and CDR2 is YFSETQ. The CDR3 reads CASSLAGSSYEQYF. DNA for the CDR3: TGCGCCAGCAGCTTAGCGGGATCTTCCTACGAGCAGTACTTC.

The CDR3 sequence: CASSIEAGVYNEQFF. CDR3 DNA sequence: TGTGCCAGTAGTATAGAAGCGGGTGTCTACAATGAGCAGTTCTTC. The V gene is TRBV19, the J gene TRBJ2-1; a weak D match, TRBD2 (6 bases). The germline gives CDR1 LNHDA, CDR2 SQIVND (reference sequence). CDR3 size: 15 residues. V was shortened by 0 bases and J by 3 bases, with 9 bases between the two germline ends.

J is TRBJ2-7 and V is TRBV11-2; TRBD1 agrees at 7 bases. Per germline, CDR1 SGHAT and CDR2 FQNNGV. V was clipped by 5 bases and J by 5 bases; unmatched bases: 12. The CDR3 spans 15 residues. The CDR3 spells CASSLMRGPYNEQYF. CDR3 nucleotides: TGTGCCAGCAGCCTTATGAGGGGGCCTTATAACGAGCAGTACTTC. Drawing the rest from reference TRBV11-2 and TRBJ2-7, the complete variable domain is EAGVAQSPRYKIIEKRQSVAFWCNPISGHATLYWYQQILGQGPKLLIQFQNNGVVDDSQLPKDRFSAERLKGVDSTLKIQPAKLEDSAVYLCASSLMRGPYNEQYFGPGTRLTVT.

This clone was observed many times. The chain uses TRBV28 and TRBJ1-6; D not certain. The V and J ends lost 8 bases and 0 bases respectively, with 11 bases between them. This CDR3 spans 15 amino acids. In germline, CDR1 is MDHEN, CDR2 SYDVKM. The CDR3 nucleotides read TGTGCCAGCCTCGACATCCTCTCCTATAATTCACCCCTCCACTTT. Its protein product is CASLDILSYNSPLHF. The variable domain in full, completed from reference TRBV28 and TRBJ1-6, reads DVKVTQSSRYLVKRTGEKVFLECVQDMDHENMFWYRQDPGLGLRLIYFSYDVKMKEKGDIPEGYSVSREKKERFSLILESASTNQTSMYLCASLDILSYNSPLHFGNGTRLTVT.

The chain links TRBV2 to TRBJ1-2; D unclear. The CDR3 has 11 residues. The germline gives CDR1 SNHLY, CDR2 FYNNEI. Trimming stripped 6 bases from V and 4 bases from J, with 6 bases between. The DNA of the CDR3 is TGTGCCAGCAGCCCCCGCTATGGCTACACCTTC. It translates to CASSPRYGYTF.

This clone was seen only once. The chain joins TRBV7-9 to TRBJ1-1; 7 positions agree with TRBD1. V gave up 1 base and J gave up 8 bases; unmatched junction bases: 10. The CDR3 runs 15 residues. Germline CDR1 reads SEHNR; CDR2 reads FQNEAQ (reference sequence). The CDR3: CASSLGSAGGPEAFF. CDR3 nucleotides: TGTGCCAGCAGCTTAGGTTCTGCAGGGGGGCCAGAAGCTTTCTTT.

This clone came up once. The rearrangement uses TRBV10-2 and TRBJ1-1, with D unclear. Per the germline V gene, CDR1 is WSHSY and CDR2 is SAAADI. The CDR3 is 13 residues long. V shed 1 base and J shed 6 bases, with 9 bases lying between them. The CDR3 DNA is TGCGCCAGCAGTGAGTTCCCGTACTCTGAAGCTTTCTTT. It translates to CASSEFPYSEAFF.